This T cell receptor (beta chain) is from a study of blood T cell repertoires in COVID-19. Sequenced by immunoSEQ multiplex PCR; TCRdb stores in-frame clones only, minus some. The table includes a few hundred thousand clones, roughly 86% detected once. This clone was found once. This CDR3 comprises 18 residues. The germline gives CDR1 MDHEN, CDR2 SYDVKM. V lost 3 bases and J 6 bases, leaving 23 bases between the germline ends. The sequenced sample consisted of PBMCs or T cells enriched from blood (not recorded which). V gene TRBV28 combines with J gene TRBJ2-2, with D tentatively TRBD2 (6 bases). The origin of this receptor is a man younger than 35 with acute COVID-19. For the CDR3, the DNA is TGTGCCAGCAGTTTCGGGGGATACGGGCCAGGGATGGCCGGGGAGCTGTTTTTT. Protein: CASSFGGYGPGMAGELFF.